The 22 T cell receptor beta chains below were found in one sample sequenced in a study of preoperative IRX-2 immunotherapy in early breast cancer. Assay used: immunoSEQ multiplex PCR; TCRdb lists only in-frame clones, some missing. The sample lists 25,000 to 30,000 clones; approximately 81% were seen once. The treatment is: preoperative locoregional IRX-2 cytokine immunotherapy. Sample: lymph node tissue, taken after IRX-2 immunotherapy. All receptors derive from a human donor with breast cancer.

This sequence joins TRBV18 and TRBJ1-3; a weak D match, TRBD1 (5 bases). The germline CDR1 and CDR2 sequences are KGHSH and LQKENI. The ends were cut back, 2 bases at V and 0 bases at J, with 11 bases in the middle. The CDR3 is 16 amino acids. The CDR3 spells CASSPRDRSSGNTIYF. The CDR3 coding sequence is TGTGCCAGCTCACCAAGGGACCGGAGCTCTGGAAACACCATATATTTT.

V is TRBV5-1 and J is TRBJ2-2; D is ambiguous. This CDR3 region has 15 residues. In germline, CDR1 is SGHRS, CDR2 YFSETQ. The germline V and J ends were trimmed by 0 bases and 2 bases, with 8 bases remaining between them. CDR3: CASSLDFLNTGELFF. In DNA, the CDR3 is TGCGCCAGCAGCTTGGACTTCCTAAACACCGGGGAGCTGTTTTTT.

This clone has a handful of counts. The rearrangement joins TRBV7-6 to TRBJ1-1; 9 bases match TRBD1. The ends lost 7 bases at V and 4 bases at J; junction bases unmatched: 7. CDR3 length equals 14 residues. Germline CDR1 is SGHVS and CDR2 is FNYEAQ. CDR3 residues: CASIQGAAGTEAFF. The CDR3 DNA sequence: TGTGCCAGCATACAGGGGGCGGCCGGCACTGAAGCTTTCTTT.

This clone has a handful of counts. The CDR3 DNA sequence: TGTGCCAGCTCACTCAGGGAATACACTGAAGCTTTCTTT. This gives the protein CASSLREYTEAFF. The chain recombines TRBV18 with TRBJ1-1, with D possibly being TRBD1 (5 bases). Germline CDR1 reads KGHSH; CDR2 reads LQKENI. Trimming left V 4 bases short and J 3 bases short, with 9 bases between. The CDR3 is made up of 13 amino acids.

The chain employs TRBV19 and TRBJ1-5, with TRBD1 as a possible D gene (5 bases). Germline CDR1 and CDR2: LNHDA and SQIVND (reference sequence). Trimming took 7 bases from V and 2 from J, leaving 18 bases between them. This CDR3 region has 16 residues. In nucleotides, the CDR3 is TGTGCCAGTAAACCCCGGGCAGGGAATCGCAATCAGCCCCAGCATTTT. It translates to CASKPRAGNRNQPQHF.

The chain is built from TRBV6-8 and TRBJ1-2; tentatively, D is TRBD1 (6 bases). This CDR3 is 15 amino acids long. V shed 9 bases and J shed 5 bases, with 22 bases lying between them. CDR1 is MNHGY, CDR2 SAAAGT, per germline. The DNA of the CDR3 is TGTGCCAGTCATCCCAGTGGGGGACACAGTTATGGCTACACCTTC. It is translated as CASHPSGGHSYGYTF.

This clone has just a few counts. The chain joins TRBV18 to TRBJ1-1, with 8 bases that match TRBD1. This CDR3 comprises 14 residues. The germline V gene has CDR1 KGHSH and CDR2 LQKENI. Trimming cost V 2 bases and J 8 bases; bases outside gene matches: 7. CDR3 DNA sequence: TGTGCCAGCTCACCAGGACAGGGAATAGGAGAAGCTTTCTTT. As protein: CASSPGQGIGEAFF.

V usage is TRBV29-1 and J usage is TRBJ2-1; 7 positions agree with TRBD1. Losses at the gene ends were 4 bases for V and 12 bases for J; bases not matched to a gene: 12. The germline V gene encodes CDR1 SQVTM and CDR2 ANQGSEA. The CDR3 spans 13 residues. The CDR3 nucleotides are TGCAGCGTTGTTGGGACAGCCCTTTTTGGGCAGTTCTTC. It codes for CSVVGTALFGQFF.

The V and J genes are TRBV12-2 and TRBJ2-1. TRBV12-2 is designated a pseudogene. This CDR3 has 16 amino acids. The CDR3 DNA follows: TGTGCAAGTCGCTTAGCGACGCACGCAGATTACAATGAGCAGTTCTTC. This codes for CASRLATHADYNEQFF.

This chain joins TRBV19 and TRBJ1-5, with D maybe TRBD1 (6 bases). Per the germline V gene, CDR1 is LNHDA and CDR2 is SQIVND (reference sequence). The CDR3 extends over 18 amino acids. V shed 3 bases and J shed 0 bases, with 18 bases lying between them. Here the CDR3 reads CASSMVRGTGISNQPQHF. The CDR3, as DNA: TGTGCCAGTAGTATGGTACGGGGAACAGGGATTAGCAATCAGCCCCAGCATTTT.

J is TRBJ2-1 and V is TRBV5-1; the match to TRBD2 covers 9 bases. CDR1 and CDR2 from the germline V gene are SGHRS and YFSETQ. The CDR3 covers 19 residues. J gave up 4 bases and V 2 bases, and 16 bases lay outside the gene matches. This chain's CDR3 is CASSFLGASGKGAYNEQFF. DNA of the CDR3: TGCGCCAGCAGCTTTTTAGGTGCTAGCGGGAAAGGAGCGTACAATGAGCAGTTCTTC.

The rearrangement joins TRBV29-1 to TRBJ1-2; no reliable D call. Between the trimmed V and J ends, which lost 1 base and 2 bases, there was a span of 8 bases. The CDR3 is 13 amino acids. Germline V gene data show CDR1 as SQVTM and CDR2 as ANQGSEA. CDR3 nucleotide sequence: TGCAGCGTTGAAGTAGAATTCAACTATGGCTACACCTTC. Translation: CSVEVEFNYGYTF.

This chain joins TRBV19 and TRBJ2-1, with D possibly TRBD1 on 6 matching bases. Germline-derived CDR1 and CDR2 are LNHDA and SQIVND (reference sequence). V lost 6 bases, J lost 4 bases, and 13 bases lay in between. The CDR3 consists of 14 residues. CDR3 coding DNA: TGTGCCAGTAGCATTGCAGGGGAGTACAATGAGCAGTTCTTC. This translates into CASSIAGEYNEQFF.

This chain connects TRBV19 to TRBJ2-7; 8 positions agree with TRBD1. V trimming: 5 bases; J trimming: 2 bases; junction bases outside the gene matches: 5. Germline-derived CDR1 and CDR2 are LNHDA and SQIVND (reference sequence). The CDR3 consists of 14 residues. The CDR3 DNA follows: TGTGCCAGTAGTCCTGGGACAGGTCCCTACGAGCAGTACTTC. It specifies CASSPGTGPYEQYF.

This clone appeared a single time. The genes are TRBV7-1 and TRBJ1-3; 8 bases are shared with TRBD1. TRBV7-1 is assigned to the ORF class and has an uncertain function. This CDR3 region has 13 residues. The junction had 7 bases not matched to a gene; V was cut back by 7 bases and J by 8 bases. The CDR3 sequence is CASNPGGEDTIYF. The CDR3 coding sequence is TGTGCCAGCAACCCAGGGGGCGAGGACACCATATATTTT.

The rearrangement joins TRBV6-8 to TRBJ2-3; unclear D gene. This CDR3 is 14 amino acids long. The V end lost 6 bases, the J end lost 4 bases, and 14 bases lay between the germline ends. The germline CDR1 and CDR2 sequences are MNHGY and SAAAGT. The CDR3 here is CASSPGRTPDTQYF. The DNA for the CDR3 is TGTGCCAGCAGCCCGGGTCGTACCCCAGATACGCAGTATTTT.

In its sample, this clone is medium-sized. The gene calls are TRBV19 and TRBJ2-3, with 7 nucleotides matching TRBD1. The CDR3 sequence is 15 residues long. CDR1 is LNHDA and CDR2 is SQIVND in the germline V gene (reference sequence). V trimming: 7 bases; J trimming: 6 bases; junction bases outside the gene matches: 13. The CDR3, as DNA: TGTGCCAGTAAAGAGAGGGACAGCCGTGCCGATACGCAGTATTTT. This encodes CASKERDSRADTQYF.

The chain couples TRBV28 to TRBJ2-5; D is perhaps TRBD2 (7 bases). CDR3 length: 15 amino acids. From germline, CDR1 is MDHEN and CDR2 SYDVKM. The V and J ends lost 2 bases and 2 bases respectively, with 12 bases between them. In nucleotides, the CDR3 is TGTGCCAGCAGTTTACAAGGGGGGGGGCAAGAGACCCAGTACTTC. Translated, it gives CASSLQGGGQETQYF.

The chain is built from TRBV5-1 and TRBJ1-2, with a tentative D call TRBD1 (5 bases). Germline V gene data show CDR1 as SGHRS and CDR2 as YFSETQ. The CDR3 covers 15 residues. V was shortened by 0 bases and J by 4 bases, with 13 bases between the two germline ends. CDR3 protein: CASSLAAGQGYGYTF. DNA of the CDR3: TGCGCCAGCAGCTTGGCCGCGGGGCAGGGCTATGGCTACACCTTC.

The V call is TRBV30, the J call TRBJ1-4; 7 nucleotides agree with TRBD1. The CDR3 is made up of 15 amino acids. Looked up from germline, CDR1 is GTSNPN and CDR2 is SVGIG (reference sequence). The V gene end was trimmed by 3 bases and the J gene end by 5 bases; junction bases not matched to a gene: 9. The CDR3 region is CAWRSGTVTNEKLFF. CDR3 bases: TGTGCCTGGAGGTCGGGGACAGTAACCAATGAAAAACTGTTTTTT.

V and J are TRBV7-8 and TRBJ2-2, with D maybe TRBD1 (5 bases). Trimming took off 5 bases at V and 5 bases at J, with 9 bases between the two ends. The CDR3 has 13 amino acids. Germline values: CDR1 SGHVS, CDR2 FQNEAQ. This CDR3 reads CASSNRKTGELFF. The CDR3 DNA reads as TGTGCCAGCAGCAACAGGAAGACCGGGGAGCTGTTTTTT.

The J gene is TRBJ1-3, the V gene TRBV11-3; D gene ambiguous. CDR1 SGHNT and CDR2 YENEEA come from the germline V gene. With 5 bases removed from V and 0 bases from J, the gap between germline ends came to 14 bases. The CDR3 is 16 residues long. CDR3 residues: CASSQWSSYSGNTIYF. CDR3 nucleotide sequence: TGTGCCAGCAGCCAGTGGAGCTCCTACTCTGGAAACACCATATATTTT.